A selection of T cell receptor beta chains follows, all from one sample in a study of regulatory T cells in long-lasting Graves disease. From the multiplex PCR reads, TCRdb called clonotypes with MiXCR, one entry per CDR3 protein. The sample consists of roughly 450,000 distinct CDR3 sequences, roughly 20% of them appearing once. The sample here was peripheral blood mononuclear cells (PBMCs), taken when the disease was refractory, from a patient treated with antithyroid drugs. All receptors derive from a female donor with Graves disease. CDR3s include the opening cysteine and the closing phenylalanine or tryptophan. Each record gives: J gene, D gene, clone size, V gene, CDR3 DNA, CDR3 protein. A D gene is named only where the DNA matches it firmly. Size values are once, few and many counts, or a class for expanded clones, and some rows have none.

>TRBJ2-5|.|.|TRBV30
TGTGCCTGGAGTATTACTAGCTGGGAGACCCAGTACTTC
CAWSITSWETQYF
>TRBJ1-1|.|many|TRBV6-5
TGTGCCAGCAGTTTTCCCGCGAACACTGAAGCTTTCTTT
CASSFPANTEAFF
>TRBJ1-5|.|many|TRBV6-1
TGTGCCAGCAGCCTCGACAGGCCCCTCAATCAGCCCCAGCATTTT
CASSLDRPLNQPQHF
>TRBJ2-2|TRBD2|.|TRBV5-1
TGCGCCAGCAGCTTAGCTAGCGGGAGAACCGGGGAGCTGTTTTTT
CASSLASGRTGELFF
>TRBJ2-2|TRBD1|few|TRBV4-3
TGCGCCAGCAGCCCGAGACCGGGACAGTGGAACACCGGGGAGCTGTTTTTT
CASSPRPGQWNTGELFF
>TRBJ2-6|.|many|TRBV28
TGTGCCAGCAGTTTATCAATCCGAAGACAGGCTAAGGAGGCCAACGTCCTGACTTTC
CASSLSIRRQAKEANVLTF
>TRBJ1-5|.|.|TRBV19
TGTGCCAGTAGTATACAGGGGTGGTACGTTGGTCAGCCCCAGCATTTT
CASSIQGWYVGQPQHF
>TRBJ2-7|.|.|TRBV14
TGTGCCAGCAGCCAAGATTCGGCGGATTACAACCTCTCCTACGAGCAGTACTTC
CASSQDSADYNLSYEQYF
>TRBJ2-3|.|few|TRBV2
TGTGCCAGCACATCGGGGGATACGCAGTATTTT
CASTSGDTQYF
>TRBJ2-2|TRBD1|.|TRBV13
TGTGCCAGCAGCTCCGAACAGGGGGCAACCGGGGAGCTGTTTTTT
CASSSEQGATGELFF
>TRBJ2-7|.|many|TRBV3-1
TGTGCCAGCAGCCAAGTGCGCGGAGGAGAGCAGTACTTC
CASSQVRGGEQYF
>TRBJ2-7|TRBD2|many|TRBV15
TGTGCCACCAGCAGAGAGTATACGGGCGGGAGTAGCGAGCAGTACTTC
CATSREYTGGSSEQYF
>TRBJ2-7|.|many|TRBV27
TGTGCCAGCAGTTTGGGGGAAAATCAGGGCCTCCTAGCCTACGAGCAGTACTTC
CASSLGENQGLLAYEQYF
>TRBJ2-7|.|few|TRBV7-9
TGTGCCAGCACCCCGGGCCCAGGCGTCGCCTCCTTC
CASTPGPGVASF
>TRBJ2-7|.|few|TRBV6-2/TRBV6-3
TGTGCCAGCAGTTACTCGCCCGGGAGCGAGCAGTACTTC
CASSYSPGSEQYF
>TRBJ1-1|.|many|TRBV7-2
TGTGCCAGCAGCTTAGCGCATGGGAACACTGAAGCTTTCTTT
CASSLAHGNTEAFF
>TRBJ2-7|.|many|TRBV11-2
TGTGCCAGCAGTTACCGAGGCTACGAGCAGTACTTC
CASSYRGYEQYF
>TRBJ2-7|TRBD1|many|TRBV29-1
TGCAGCGCTCGGGACAGACACTACGAGCAGTACTTC
CSARDRHYEQYF
>TRBJ2-2|.|many|TRBV6-5
TGTGCCAGCAGTTACGGGGGGACCGGGGAGCTGTTTTTT
CASSYGGTGELFF
>TRBJ1-1|.|few|TRBV5-6
TGTGCCAGCAGTTTTGGGGCGAACATTGAAGCTTTCTTT
CASSFGANIEAFF
>TRBJ1-4|.|many|TRBV5-6
TGTGCCAGCAGCTTGGGACATACTATTGGTGAAAAACTGTTTTTT
CASSLGHTIGEKLFF
>TRBJ2-7|.|.|TRBV5-6
TGTGCCAGCAGCCCCTTCCTTGAGGAGCAGTACTTC
CASSPFLEEQYF
>TRBJ1-4|TRBD1|.|TRBV5-1
TGCGCCAGCAGCTTCTTGGGGACAGGGAATGAAAAACTGTTTTTT
CASSFLGTGNEKLFF
>TRBJ1-5|.|few|TRBV3-1
TGTGCCAGCAGCCGACGGGAAGGACGGATACTACTCAATCAGCCCCAGCATTTT
CASSRREGRILLNQPQHF
>TRBJ2-6|.|.|TRBV4-3
TGCGCCAGCAGCCAAGGGCGCAACTGGGCCAACGTCCTGACTTTC
CASSQGRNWANVLTF
>TRBJ1-2|.|few|TRBV6-5
TGTGCCAGCAGTTATAGTGGGTCACAGGGCTACACCTTC
CASSYSGSQGYTF
>TRBJ2-2|TRBD2|.|TRBV2
TGTGCCAGCAGTGAATTTCTTTGGACTAGCGGTAACACCGGGGAGCTGTTTTTT
CASSEFLWTSGNTGELFF
>TRBJ1-5|TRBD1|.|TRBV27
TGTGCCAGCGGAAATGACAGGGCTAAGCCCCAGCATTTT
CASGNDRAKPQHF
>TRBJ1-1|.|many|TRBV11-3
TGTGCCAGCAGCCGACACCTGAACACTGAAGCTTTCTTT
CASSRHLNTEAFF
>TRBJ1-2|.|many|TRBV6-1
TGTGCCAGCAGTGAGGTTGGGGGGGGCCAAGATGGCTACACCTTC
CASSEVGGGQDGYTF
>TRBJ2-1|TRBD2|few|TRBV2
TGTGCCAGCAGTCTCCAGGGACTAGCGGCGAATGAGCAGTTCTTC
CASSLQGLAANEQFF
>TRBJ2-7|.|many|TRBV7-9
TGTGCCAGCAGCCCCGCACCTCGGCCTGCCGAGCAGTACTTC
CASSPAPRPAEQYF
>TRBJ1-2|.|many|TRBV12-3/TRBV12-4
TGTGCCAGCAGTTTCAAGGGGCCGAGGGGCTACACCTTC
CASSFKGPRGYTF
>TRBJ2-7|TRBD1|many|TRBV18
TGTGCCAGCAGCCCGACAGGGGGCGCGTACGAGCAGTACTTC
CASSPTGGAYEQYF
>TRBJ2-7|.|few|TRBV5-1
TGCGCCAGCTCCTCCCTGGGACCTAATTCCTACGAGCAGTACTTC
CASSSLGPNSYEQYF
>TRBJ2-7|.|few|TRBV20-1
TGCAGTGCAAGCTTGGGGCGGGAATGGTCCTACGAGCAGTACTTC
CSASLGREWSYEQYF
>TRBJ2-2|TRBD2|few|TRBV27
TGTGCCAGCAGTGTTATAGCGGGCTTCACCGGGGAGCTGTTTTTT
CASSVIAGFTGELFF
>TRBJ2-1|.|many|TRBV30
TGTGCCTGGAGTTGGGGGGACTCCTACAATGAGCAGTTCTTC
CAWSWGDSYNEQFF
>TRBJ2-7|.|many|TRBV5-1
TGCGCCAGCAGCTTACGACGGAGCCCCTACGAGCAGTACTTC
CASSLRRSPYEQYF
>TRBJ2-7|.|.|TRBV5-1
TGCGCCAGCAGCTTGGGGACAGGACTAAACTACGAGCAGTACTTC
CASSLGTGLNYEQYF
>TRBJ2-7|.|many|TRBV28
TGTGCCAGCAGTCCCCACAACGAGCAGTACTTC
CASSPHNEQYF
>TRBJ1-5|.|many|TRBV30
TGTGCCTGGACTCAGGATACTAATCAGCCCCAGCATTTT
CAWTQDTNQPQHF
>TRBJ2-5|TRBD2|.|TRBV5-1
TGCGCCAGCAGCTTGGCCCTAGCGGGAGGGCCTCAGACCCAGTACTTC
CASSLALAGGPQTQYF
>TRBJ2-1|.|once|TRBV6-1
TGTGCCAGCAGCCCGGGCGGGGGCCCCTACAATGAGCAGTTCTTC
CASSPGGGPYNEQFF
>TRBJ2-2|TRBD2|many|TRBV4-1
TGCGCCAGCAGCCCCGGGAGGAATACCGGGGAGCTGTTTTTT
CASSPGRNTGELFF
>TRBJ1-2|.|few|TRBV9
TGTGCCAGCAGCCCCGAAGGGGGGGCTGCCTATGGCTACACCTTC
CASSPEGGAAYGYTF
>TRBJ2-7|TRBD1|.|TRBV29-1
TGCAGCGTTGAGTCGGGACAGGGGCAGTACTTC
CSVESGQGQYF
>TRBJ1-3|.|few|TRBV12-3/TRBV12-4
TGTGCCAGTAGGTTTACCGGGACCCGTTACTCTGGAAACACCATATATTTT
CASRFTGTRYSGNTIYF
>TRBJ2-4|.|.|TRBV30
TGTGCCTGGCGTAACTACAGGGAGGGCATTCAGTACTTC
CAWRNYREGIQYF
>TRBJ1-2|.|few|TRBV19
TGTGCCAGTGGCCCTCCGTGGAGTGGCTACACCTTC
CASGPPWSGYTF
>TRBJ1-4|.|few|TRBV5-1
TGCGCCAGCAGCCCCGGTGGGGGTGAAAAACTGTTTTTT
CASSPGGGEKLFF
>TRBJ2-7|TRBD2|.|TRBV20-1
TGCAGTACTCGTGGGGGAGGGGCCTACGAGCAGTACTTC
CSTRGGGAYEQYF
>TRBJ2-4|.|few|TRBV4-3
TGCGCCAGCAGCCAAGTTGGCAGGGGTATCAACATTCAGTACTTC
CASSQVGRGINIQYF
>TRBJ2-2|.|few|TRBV12-3/TRBV12-4
TGTGCCAGCAGTTTCTTCCGGGGCTGGGAGCTGTTTTTT
CASSFFRGWELFF
>TRBJ2-4|.|.|TRBV18
TGTGCCAGCTCACCAACAGGGTACAAAAACATTCAGTACTTC
CASSPTGYKNIQYF
>TRBJ2-1|TRBD1|.|TRBV7-3
TGTGCCAGCAGCCCCGGACAGGGGTTCAATGAGCAGTTCTTC
CASSPGQGFNEQFF
>TRBJ2-5|.|.|TRBV9
TGTGCCAGCAGCCCCACGGGACCCCAGCGTGAGACCCAGTACTTC
CASSPTGPQRETQYF
>TRBJ2-7|.|few|TRBV5-4
TGTGCCAGCAGCCCATTCTCCGGGACACCCTACGAGCAGTACTTC
CASSPFSGTPYEQYF
>TRBJ2-1|.|.|TRBV28
TGTGCCAGCAGGGGTCCGGGACTTGGGCAGTTCTTC
CASRGPGLGQFF